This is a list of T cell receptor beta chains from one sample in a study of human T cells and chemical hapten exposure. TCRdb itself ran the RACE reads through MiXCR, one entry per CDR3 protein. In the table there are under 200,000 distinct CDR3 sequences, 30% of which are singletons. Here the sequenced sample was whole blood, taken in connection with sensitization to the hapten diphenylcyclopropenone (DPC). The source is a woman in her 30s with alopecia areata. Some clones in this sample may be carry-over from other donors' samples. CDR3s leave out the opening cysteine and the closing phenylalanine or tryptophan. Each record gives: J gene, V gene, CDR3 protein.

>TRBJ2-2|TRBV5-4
ASSPVGTANTGELF
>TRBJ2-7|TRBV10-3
AISDNRDYEQY
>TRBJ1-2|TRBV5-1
ASSEQHRGPPTNYGYT
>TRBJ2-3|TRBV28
ASSIGLAGDDTQY
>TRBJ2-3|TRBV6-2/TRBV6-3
ASRVFPDTQY
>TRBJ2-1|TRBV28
ASSSPPGQGTVEQF
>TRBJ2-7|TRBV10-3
AISSAEQY
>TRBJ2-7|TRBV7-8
ASSSSGPYEQY
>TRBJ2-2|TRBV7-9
ASSLARLAVTPGEPF
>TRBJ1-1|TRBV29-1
SVNRGRHTEAF
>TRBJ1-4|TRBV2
ASRTQGNEKLF
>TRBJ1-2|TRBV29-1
SGDTNYGYT
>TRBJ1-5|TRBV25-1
ASSTQGGNQPQH
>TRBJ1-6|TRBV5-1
ASSLGDRDSPLH
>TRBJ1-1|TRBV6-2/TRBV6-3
ASTVLPGQGNTEAF
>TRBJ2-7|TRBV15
ATSRDPVGLANYEQY
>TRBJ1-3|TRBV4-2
ASSQGDPSFSGNTIY
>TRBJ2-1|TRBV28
ASSGGGGRKEQF
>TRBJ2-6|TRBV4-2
ASRQGVGRSGANVLT
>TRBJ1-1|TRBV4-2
ASSQGWATEAF
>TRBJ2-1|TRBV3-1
ASSQAVGGYNEQF
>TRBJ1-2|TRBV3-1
ASSQVLSGYT